These 14 T cell receptor beta chains came from one sample sequenced in a study of cytomegalovirus exposure and HLA in healthy donors. The study ran its PCR with 60 Vbeta and 13 Jbeta primers. TCRdb's table, derived via immunoSEQ multiplex PCR, lists solely in-frame clones and lacks some. The data include some 200,000 clones; the top ten clones carry 5.5% to 7.5%. The sequenced sample consisted of PBMCs. These receptor sequences come from a man aged 30-40 years in good health and CMV-seronegative.

The chain uses TRBV4-1 and TRBJ2-3; D might be TRBD1 (5 bases). Trimming pared 0 bases from V and 4 bases from J, leaving 14 bases between. The CDR3 is made up of 16 amino acids. Germline values: CDR1 MGHRA, CDR2 YSYEKL. The CDR3 here is CASSQDSLGAPDTQYF. CDR3 in DNA: TGCGCCAGCAGCCAAGATAGTCTTGGGGCTCCAGATACGCAGTATTTT.

This chain links TRBV16 with TRBJ1-5; TRBD1 aligns across 7 bases. Unmatched junction bases numbered 2, after V lost 0 bases and J lost 3 bases. Germline CDR1 and CDR2: KGHSY and FQNENV. CDR3 length: 15 amino acids. CDR3 sequence (DNA): TGTGCCAGCAGCCAATCGGGACAGTCCAATCAGCCCCAGCATTTT. Residues: CASSQSGQSNQPQHF.

J is TRBJ2-1 and V is TRBV2; 11 nucleotides match TRBD2. V lost 8 bases and J lost 4; bases outside the gene matches: 7. The CDR3 has 15 amino acids. From germline, CDR1 is SNHLY and CDR2 FYNNEI. CDR3 DNA sequence: TGTGCCAGCGCTCTAACTAGCGGGGGTTACAATGAGCAGTTCTTC. Translation: CASALTSGGYNEQFF.

The chain uses TRBV9 and TRBJ2-5, with TRBD2 matching 7 bases. From germline, CDR1 is SGDLS and CDR2 YYNGEE. Losses at the gene ends were 0 bases for V and 1 base for J; bases not matched to a gene: 6. The CDR3 is made up of 16 amino acids. CDR3 nucleotide sequence: TGTGCCAGCAGCGTAGGGGCGGGGGACTTCCAAGAGACCCAGTACTTC. It translates to CASSVGAGDFQETQYF.

The CDR3 coding sequence is TGTGCCAGCAGAGGACAGGCTGAGTCTGGTGGCTACACCTTC. This encodes CASRGQAESGGYTF. This rearrangement joins TRBV6-4 to TRBJ1-2; 7 bases align to TRBD1. CDR1 is MRHNA, CDR2 SNTAGT, per germline. This CDR3 comprises 14 residues. V shed 6 bases and J 7 bases; nucleotides not matched to a gene: 11.

The V and J genes are TRBV19 and TRBJ2-7; perhaps TRBD2 as D (6 bases). CDR3 length equals 13 residues. The germline CDR1 and CDR2 sequences are LNHDA and SQIVND (reference sequence). The V end was cut by 7 bases, the J end by 7 bases, with 17 bases between. CDR3 nucleotide sequence: TGTGCCAGTAAGCCACGGGGCCGGGGGGAGCAGTACTTC. It encodes CASKPRGRGEQYF.

The CDR3 sequence is CASSVFGGGSTDTQYF. The CDR3 DNA reads TGTGCCAGCAGCGTATTTGGCGGGGGCAGCACAGATACGCAGTATTTT. The rearrangement links TRBV9 to TRBJ2-3, with a possible D match to TRBD2 (7 bases). The CDR3 loop spans 16 amino acids. Germline CDR1 and CDR2: SGDLS and YYNGEE. V lost 1 base and J 0 bases, leaving 12 bases between the germline ends.

This rearrangement joins TRBV27 to TRBJ1-2; 9 bases are a match to TRBD1. The CDR3 loop spans 15 amino acids. Trimming cost V 6 bases and J 1 base; bases outside gene matches: 6. CDR1 MNHEY and CDR2 SMNVEV come from the germline V gene (reference sequence). The CDR3 protein is CASRKTGGNNYGYTF. Written as DNA, the CDR3 is TGTGCCAGCAGGAAGACAGGGGGTAATAACTATGGCTACACCTTC.

The chain employs TRBV27 and TRBJ2-7; D gene unclear. The CDR3 runs 12 residues. Trimming removed 10 bases at V and 1 base at J, with 11 bases between. From germline, CDR1 is MNHEY and CDR2 SMNVEV (reference sequence). The CDR3: CATTGRSYEQYF. The CDR3 DNA sequence: TGTGCCACCACCGGTCGGTCCTACGAGCAGTACTTC.

CDR3 residues: CASSFQAGSGGYFPTDTQYF. The CDR3 DNA follows: TGTGCCAGCAGTTTCCAAGCAGGTAGCGGGGGGTACTTCCCCACAGATACGCAGTATTTT. This chain uses TRBV27 with TRBJ2-3; TRBD2 matches at 10 bases. CDR3 size: 20 residues. CDR1 is MNHEY, CDR2 SMNVEV, per germline (reference sequence). The junction had 17 bases not matched to a gene; V was cut back by 3 bases and J by 2 bases.

The V call is TRBV7-2, the J call TRBJ2-5, with a tentative D call TRBD1 (8 bases). CDR1 SGHTA and CDR2 FQGNSA come from the germline V gene. The CDR3 is made up of 15 amino acids. The V gene lost 3 bases and the J gene lost 4 bases, with 15 bases spanning the gap. CDR3 loop: CASSFMTGEGETQYF. As DNA, the CDR3 is TGTGCCAGCAGCTTCATGACAGGGGAGGGAGAGACCCAGTACTTC.

This rearrangement joins TRBV11-3 to TRBJ2-5, with a weak D call TRBD2 (5 bases). The J call may not be correct, given that the DNA end is closer to TRBJ2-7. The germline V gene has CDR1 SGHNT and CDR2 YENEEA. The CDR3 extends over 15 amino acids. The CDR3 is CASSDRLKASYEQYF. DNA of the CDR3: TGTGCCAGCAGTGATAGACTAAAAGCCTCCTACGAGCAGTACTTC.

This chain uses TRBV7-9 with TRBJ1-2; a possible D gene is TRBD1 (6 bases). Germline V gene data show CDR1 as SEHNR and CDR2 as FQNEAQ (reference sequence). There are 13 residues in the CDR3. Trimming stripped 5 bases from V and 3 bases from J, with 10 bases between. CDR3 loop: CASSRDTYYGYTF. The CDR3 DNA reads as TGTGCCAGCAGCCGGGACACGTACTATGGCTACACCTTC.

The chain is built from TRBV28 and TRBJ2-2; 8 nucleotides line up with TRBD1. CDR1 and CDR2 from the germline V gene are MDHEN and SYDVKM. This CDR3 is 15 amino acids long. Trimming took 7 bases from V and 5 from J; bases not matched to a gene: 9. The CDR3 region has the DNA TGTGCCAGCATCATTCAGGGGGCAGGTACCGGGGAGCTGTTTTTT. Translation gives CASIIQGAGTGELFF.